The entry below gives a single T cell receptor (beta chain) sequence along with its context. Its antigen remains unidentified. The sample comes from a study of T cells after yellow fever vaccination. Overall study context: When fractions had low cell numbers, they were prepared with SMART-Seq v4 Ultra Low Input.

By 5'RACE template switching, TCR cDNA was produced, with a universal primer site and UMIs added in the process. TCRdb reprocessed the 5' RACE reads via MiXCR and lists one record per CDR3 protein. The sample lists about 320,000 distinct CDR3 sequences, around 12% occurring once. The CDR3 runs 14 residues. V was clipped by 5 bases and J by 4 bases, with 9 bases between them. CDR1 is SGHTA, CDR2 FQGNSA, per germline. Study results and caveats: Although most clonotypes did not, a small share appeared in both CD4 and CD8 compartments.

The V and J genes are TRBV7-2 and TRBJ1-6, with a tentative D call TRBD1 (5 bases). The sequenced sample was CD4+ T cells sorted from PBMCs, obtained 15 days after the yellow fever booster vaccination. This sequence was found in a man between 18 and 29 years old who received the YFV17D yellow fever vaccine. The CDR3 loop reads CASSPAGYNSPLHF. CDR3 nucleotide sequence: TGTGCCAGCAGCCCCGCAGGGTATAATTCACCCCTCCACTTT.